This T cell receptor beta chain was captured by sequencing in a study of blood T cell repertoires in COVID-19. The method was immunoSEQ multiplex PCR; TCRdb's version includes in-frame clones alone and lacks a portion of them. Of 350,000 to 450,000 clones listed, over 80% are singletons. The receptor comes from a woman aged 50 to 60 who had recovered from COVID-19. Sequencing was carried out using PBMCs or T cells enriched from blood (not recorded which).

Written as DNA, the CDR3 is TGTGCCAGTAGTAGGGACAGGATGAACACTGAAGCTTTCTTT. Protein product: CASSRDRMNTEAFF. The V call is TRBV19, the J call TRBJ1-1; 8 bases fit TRBD1. Losses at the gene ends were 4 bases for V and 0 bases for J; bases not matched to a gene: 1. CDR3 size: 14 residues. Germline values: CDR1 LNHDA, CDR2 SQIVND (reference sequence).